The present entry profiles one T cell receptor (beta chain) with its context. Its target is not known. This CDR3 contains 14 residues. Trimming pared 3 bases from V and 4 bases from J, leaving 10 bases between. Per the germline V gene, CDR1 is KGHSH and CDR2 is LQKENI. This sample stems from a study of cytomegalovirus exposure and HLA in healthy donors. Study results and limitations: Later on, an analysis tied around 17,000 TCR beta sequences to HLA alleles at 0.05 false discovery rate. Later on, analysis showed that most CMV-associated TCR beta chains appeared to be HLA-restricted. Later work found that TCR association rates differed between HLA loci; DRB1 had the most and HLA-C the fewest.

The PCR contained 60 Vbeta and 13 Jbeta primers. Source study methods: About 88 million unique TCR beta chains, 9.5 million to 11 million of them shared, were counted by a later analysis. Clones were read by immunoSEQ multiplex PCR, and TCRdb kept only the in-frame ones, dropping some. V and J calls plus clone size are reproduced from that table; the DNA served to infer D and trimming. The table lists roughly 170,000 clones, 84% of them singletons, with around 4.8% in the top ten. The source is a man between 18 and 35 years old in good health and CMV-seronegative. The sequencing sample was made of PBMCs. V and J are TRBV18 and TRBJ2-1; D is uncertain. CDR3 coding DNA: TGTGCCAGCTCACCCTCGACTGAATACAATGAGCAGTTCTTC. It translates to CASSPSTEYNEQFF.